This record concerns one T cell receptor beta chain sequence. This CDR3 has 17 amino acids. Unmatched junction bases numbered 8, after V lost 3 bases and J lost 2 bases. Germline values: CDR1 MGHRA, CDR2 YSYEKL. The sample belongs to a study of blood T cell repertoires in COVID-19. Study-wide background: Collection of acute and convalescent COVID-19 samples took place in the United States, Italy and Spain. PBMCs, B-cell-depleted T cells, or T cells were the source of the cDNA or gDNA that made up the material.

Sequencing used immunoSEQ multiplex PCR; TCRdb keeps in-frame clones, though not all of them. Here the sample spans more than 60,000 clones, 85% to 90% being singletons. The TCR comes from a man aged 45 to 65 with acute or convalescent COVID-19. The V gene is TRBV4-1, the J gene TRBJ1-2, with 11 bases fitting TRBD1. Material for sequencing was peripheral blood. DNA for the CDR3: TGCGCCAGCAGCCAGTCGACAGGACAGGGGGCGAACTATGGCTACACCTTC. It specifies CASSQSTGQGANYGYTF.